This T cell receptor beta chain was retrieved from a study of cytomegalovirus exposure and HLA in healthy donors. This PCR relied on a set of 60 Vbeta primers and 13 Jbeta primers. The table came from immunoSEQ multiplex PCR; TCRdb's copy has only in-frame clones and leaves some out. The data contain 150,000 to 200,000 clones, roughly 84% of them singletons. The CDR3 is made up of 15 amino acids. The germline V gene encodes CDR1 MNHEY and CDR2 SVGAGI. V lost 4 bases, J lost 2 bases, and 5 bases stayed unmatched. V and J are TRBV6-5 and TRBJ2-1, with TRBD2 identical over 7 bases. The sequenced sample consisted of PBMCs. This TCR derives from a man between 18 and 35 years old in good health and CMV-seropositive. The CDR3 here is CASSSSGGPYNEQFF. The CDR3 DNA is TGTGCCAGCAGTTCCTCGGGGGGACCCTACAATGAGCAGTTCTTC.